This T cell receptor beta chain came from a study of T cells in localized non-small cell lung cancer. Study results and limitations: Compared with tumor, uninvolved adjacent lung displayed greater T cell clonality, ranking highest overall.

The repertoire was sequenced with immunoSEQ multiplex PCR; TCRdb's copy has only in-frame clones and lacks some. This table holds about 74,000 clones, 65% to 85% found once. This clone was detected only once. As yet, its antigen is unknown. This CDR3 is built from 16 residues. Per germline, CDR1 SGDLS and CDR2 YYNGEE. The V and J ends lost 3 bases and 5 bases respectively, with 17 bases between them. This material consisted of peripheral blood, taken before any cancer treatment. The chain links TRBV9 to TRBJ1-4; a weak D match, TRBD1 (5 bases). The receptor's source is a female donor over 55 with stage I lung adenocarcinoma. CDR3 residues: CASSADLGTGNEKLFF. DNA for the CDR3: TGTGCCAGCAGCGCGGATCTCGGGACGGGGAATGAAAAACTGTTTTTT.